The clone carrying this T cell receptor beta chain has a handful of counts. The antigen remains undetermined. The sample originates from a study of molecular identifiers for immune sequencing clone quantification. Background on the study: Replicates partitioned RNA from roughly 21,000 or 96,000 naive CD8 cells into five parts, sequencing four. Study outcomes and limitations: Clones above 20 RNA copies contained over 98% of effector molecules and under 1% of naive molecules.

The V gene lost 4 bases and the J gene lost 0 bases, with 12 bases spanning the gap. This CDR3 is built from 15 residues. CDR1 MGHRA and CDR2 YSYEKL come from the germline V gene. Each CDR3 protein is one row after TCRdb ran MiXCR on the PCR reads. This sample has approximately 670,000 distinct CDR3 sequences, with 15% to 20% found just once. Sequencing was carried out using naive CD8+ T cells from blood, with Jurkat cell RNA spiked in. Subset specified: FACS-sorted CD8+CD4-CCR7+CD45RA+ naive T cells. This receptor was obtained from a human donor in good health. Some libraries in this study had Jurkat cell RNA spiked in. V is TRBV4-1 and J is TRBJ1-1; D might be TRBD1 (5 bases). The CDR3 nucleotides read TGCGCCAGCAGCCCGTCGGGGGACCTGAACACTGAAGCTTTCTTT. Translation: CASSPSGDLNTEAFF.